The rows below give T cell receptor beta chains drawn from one sample of a study of cytomegalovirus exposure and HLA in healthy donors. Some clones are missing from TCRdb's copy, which holds only in-frame ones; the method was immunoSEQ multiplex PCR. The sample consists of 100,000 to 150,000 clones, about 79% of them appearing once. What was sequenced was PBMCs. The receptors stem from a woman in her forties or fifties in good health and CMV-seronegative. The CDR3 runs from the conserved cysteine through the conserved F or W. D genes are given only for firm matches. Size is stated for part of the rows, as once, few or many counts, or as a class when the clone is expanded.

cdr3_aa: CASSLVGSFSIEQFF
cdr3_nt: TGTGCCAGCAGCTTGGTTGGGAGTTTTAGCATTGAGCAGTTCTTC
clone_size: -
j_call: TRBJ2-1
d_call: -
v_call: TRBV7-8

cdr3_aa: CASRDRNSNEQFF
cdr3_nt: TGTGCCAGCAGGGACAGGAATAGCAATGAGCAGTTCTTC
clone_size: -
j_call: TRBJ2-1
d_call: TRBD1
v_call: TRBV6-6

cdr3_aa: CASSLLTGGSYEQYF
cdr3_nt: TGCGCCAGCAGCTTGCTGACGGGGGGCAGTTACGAGCAGTACTTC
clone_size: once
j_call: TRBJ2-7
d_call: -
v_call: TRBV5-1

cdr3_aa: CASSSLAGSTDTQYF
cdr3_nt: TGTGCCAGCAGCTCATTAGCGGGGAGCACAGATACGCAGTATTTT
clone_size: -
j_call: TRBJ2-3
d_call: TRBD2
v_call: TRBV7-2

cdr3_aa: CASSWGLASGEQYF
cdr3_nt: TGTGCCAGCAGCTGGGGACTAGCGTCGGGCGAGCAGTACTTC
clone_size: -
j_call: TRBJ2-7
d_call: TRBD2
v_call: TRBV5-4

cdr3_aa: CASSPRLAAEQFF
cdr3_nt: TGTGCCAGCAGTCCCCGACTCGCCGCCGAGCAGTTCTTC
clone_size: -
j_call: TRBJ2-1
d_call: -
v_call: TRBV28

cdr3_aa: CASSDGQTGNTIYF
cdr3_nt: TGTGCCAGCAGTGACGGACAGACTGGAAACACCATATATTTT
clone_size: -
j_call: TRBJ1-3
d_call: -
v_call: TRBV6-1

cdr3_aa: CSGIRTENSYEQYF
cdr3_nt: TGCAGCGGGATCCGGACAGAGAATAGCTACGAGCAGTACTTC
clone_size: -
j_call: TRBJ2-7
d_call: -
v_call: TRBV29-1

cdr3_aa: CASRRDSSYEQYF
cdr3_nt: TGTGCCAGCAGAAGGGACAGTTCCTACGAGCAGTACTTC
clone_size: -
j_call: TRBJ2-7
d_call: TRBD1
v_call: TRBV25-1

cdr3_aa: CASSPGTSGSITGELFF
cdr3_nt: TGTGCCAGTAGTCCCGGGACTAGCGGGAGTATTACCGGGGAGCTGTTTTTT
clone_size: -
j_call: TRBJ2-2
d_call: TRBD2
v_call: TRBV19

cdr3_aa: CASSSTGNQETQYF
cdr3_nt: TGTGCCAGCAGCTCAACAGGGAACCAAGAGACCCAGTACTTC
clone_size: -
j_call: TRBJ2-5
d_call: -
v_call: TRBV7-8

cdr3_aa: CASSLNAGNYEQYF
cdr3_nt: TGTGCCAGCAGTCTAAACGCAGGGAACTACGAGCAGTACTTC
clone_size: -
j_call: TRBJ2-7
d_call: -
v_call: TRBV28

cdr3_aa: CASSSTGTGLYNEQFF
cdr3_nt: TGTGCCAGCAGTTCGACCGGGACAGGGCTTTACAATGAGCAGTTCTTC
clone_size: -
j_call: TRBJ2-1
d_call: TRBD1
v_call: TRBV28

cdr3_aa: CASSLLAGGGTDTQYF
cdr3_nt: TGTGCCAGCAGCTTACTAGCGGGGGGGGGAACAGATACGCAGTATTTT
clone_size: -
j_call: TRBJ2-3
d_call: TRBD2
v_call: TRBV7-2

cdr3_aa: CASSQVGGRQGLFFF
cdr3_nt: TGCGCCAGCAGCCAAGTCGGTGGCCGCCAGGGGTTGTTTTTCTTT
clone_size: -
j_call: TRBJ1-1
d_call: -
v_call: TRBV4-1

cdr3_aa: CASSPPRMRGYNEQFF
cdr3_nt: TGTGCCAGCAGTCCCCCCCGGATGCGAGGGTACAATGAGCAGTTCTTC
clone_size: -
j_call: TRBJ2-1
d_call: -
v_call: TRBV28

cdr3_aa: CASSGHTSGELFF
cdr3_nt: TGTGCCAGTAGCGGACATACGTCCGGGGAGCTGTTTTTT
clone_size: -
j_call: TRBJ2-2
d_call: -
v_call: TRBV19

cdr3_aa: CASSGTGGGDTQYF
cdr3_nt: TGCGCCAGCAGCGGGACCGGCGGGGGCGATACGCAGTATTTT
clone_size: -
j_call: TRBJ2-3
d_call: -
v_call: TRBV4-1

cdr3_aa: CSVEGRRTGGNEQFF
cdr3_nt: TGCAGCGTCGAAGGCCGCCGGACAGGGGGCAATGAGCAGTTCTTC
clone_size: -
j_call: TRBJ2-1
d_call: TRBD1
v_call: TRBV29-1

cdr3_aa: CASSPSSGRDSEQFF
cdr3_nt: TGTGCCAGCTCACCCTCATCCGGGAGGGATAGTGAGCAGTTCTTC
clone_size: few
j_call: TRBJ2-1
d_call: TRBD2
v_call: TRBV18

cdr3_aa: CASSLAGSGEQYF
cdr3_nt: TGTGCCAGCAGCTTAGCGGGGTCGGGCGAGCAGTACTTC
clone_size: -
j_call: TRBJ2-7
d_call: -
v_call: TRBV11-3

cdr3_aa: CAISEGQNYGYTF
cdr3_nt: TGTGCCATCAGTGAGGGACAGAACTATGGCTACACCTTC
clone_size: -
j_call: TRBJ1-2
d_call: -
v_call: TRBV10-3

cdr3_aa: CASSQITGTSGIHF
cdr3_nt: TGTGCCAGCAGCCAAATTACCGGGACTAGCGGGATCCACTTC
clone_size: few
j_call: TRBJ2-5
d_call: TRBD2
v_call: TRBV7-9

cdr3_aa: CASSFGLAGADTQYF
cdr3_nt: TGTGCCAGCAGCTTCGGACTAGCGGGAGCAGATACGCAGTATTTT
clone_size: -
j_call: TRBJ2-3
d_call: TRBD2
v_call: TRBV5-8

cdr3_aa: CSVGDSSSEKLFF
cdr3_nt: TGCAGCGTTGGGGACAGTAGTTCTGAAAAACTGTTTTTT
clone_size: -
j_call: TRBJ1-4
d_call: TRBD1
v_call: TRBV29-1

cdr3_aa: CASSPLLGTIKAFF
cdr3_nt: TGTGCCAGCAGTCCCCTCCTGGGCACCATCAAAGCTTTCTTT
clone_size: few
j_call: TRBJ1-1
d_call: -
v_call: TRBV27

cdr3_aa: CASSLEQGSGEQYF
cdr3_nt: TGCGCCAGCAGCTTGGAACAGGGGTCGGGCGAGCAGTACTTC
clone_size: -
j_call: TRBJ2-7
d_call: TRBD1
v_call: TRBV5-1

cdr3_aa: CSAVDNGYTF
cdr3_nt: TGCAGCGCCGTAGATAATGGCTACACCTTC
clone_size: -
j_call: TRBJ1-2
d_call: -
v_call: TRBV29-1

cdr3_aa: CASSSTGTGNEKLFF
cdr3_nt: TGTGCCAGTAGTTCCACCGGGACAGGGAACGAAAAACTGTTTTTT
clone_size: -
j_call: TRBJ1-4
d_call: TRBD1
v_call: TRBV19

cdr3_aa: CASLRRGLPTDTQYF
cdr3_nt: TGTGCCAGCCTCCGGCGGGGGCTACCAACAGATACGCAGTATTTT
clone_size: -
j_call: TRBJ2-3
d_call: -
v_call: TRBV27

cdr3_aa: CASSVVSGSNTGELFF
cdr3_nt: TGTGCCAGCAGCGTAGTTAGCGGGAGTAACACCGGGGAGCTGTTTTTT
clone_size: once
j_call: TRBJ2-2
d_call: TRBD2
v_call: TRBV9

cdr3_aa: CAWKGTGAGELFF
cdr3_nt: TGTGCCTGGAAAGGGACAGGGGCCGGGGAGCTGTTTTTT
clone_size: -
j_call: TRBJ2-2
d_call: TRBD1
v_call: TRBV30

cdr3_aa: CASSERGSKNEQFF
cdr3_nt: TGTGCCAGCAGTGAACGGGGTAGTAAGAATGAGCAGTTCTTC
clone_size: -
j_call: TRBJ2-1
d_call: -
v_call: TRBV6-4

cdr3_aa: CASSLGLELTDTQYF
cdr3_nt: TGTGCCAGCAGCTTGGGTCTAGAGCTCACAGATACGCAGTATTTT
clone_size: -
j_call: TRBJ2-3
d_call: -
v_call: TRBV5-4

cdr3_aa: CASRTDKRANVLTF
cdr3_nt: TGTGCCAGCAGGACAGATAAGAGGGCCAACGTCCTGACTTTC
clone_size: -
j_call: TRBJ2-6
d_call: -
v_call: TRBV2

cdr3_aa: CASSEWYGTGGYTF
cdr3_nt: TGTGCCAGCAGTGAATGGTATGGGACAGGCGGCTACACCTTC
clone_size: -
j_call: TRBJ1-2
d_call: TRBD1
v_call: TRBV6-1

cdr3_aa: CASSSERTEAFF
cdr3_nt: TGTGCCAGCAGCTCCGAGAGGACTGAAGCTTTCTTT
clone_size: -
j_call: TRBJ1-1
d_call: -
v_call: TRBV7-9

cdr3_aa: CASSPGGTSSYEQYF
cdr3_nt: TGTGCCAGCAGCCCGGGGGGGACATCCTCCTACGAGCAGTACTTC
clone_size: -
j_call: TRBJ2-7
d_call: TRBD2
v_call: TRBV11-3

cdr3_aa: CASSDSMTGRNIQYF
cdr3_nt: TGTGCCAGCAGTGACTCCATGACAGGGCGGAACATTCAGTACTTC
clone_size: few
j_call: TRBJ2-4
d_call: TRBD1
v_call: TRBV6-4

cdr3_aa: CASEGLRGGRGAYEQYF
cdr3_nt: TGTGCCAGCGAGGGACTCCGCGGCGGTCGCGGCGCCTACGAGCAGTACTTC
clone_size: -
j_call: TRBJ2-7
d_call: -
v_call: TRBV6-4